Following are 20 T cell receptor beta chains from one sample sequenced in a study of breast tumors, draining lymph nodes, adjacent tissues. The lymph nodes were axillary draining lymph nodes from breast cancer patients. Using its own MiXCR run on the multiplex PCR reads, TCRdb lists one record per CDR3 protein. The table lists about 140,000 distinct CDR3 sequences, roughly 33% of them singletons, with 2% to 2.5% in the top ten. What was sequenced was axillary lymph node tissue. These receptors were collected from a female donor with breast cancer. Some clones in this sample may be carry-over from other donors' samples.

Worth noting for this clonotype: At one boundary the junction diverges from the germline segment, which might be a read error. J is TRBJ2-2 and V is TRBV24-1, with D possibly being TRBD1 (6 bases). Germline V gene lookup returns CDR1 KGHDR and CDR2 SFDVKD. The CDR3 spans 17 residues. The CDR3 reads CAANPSRGSPNAGELFF. The CDR3 DNA is TGTGCCGCCAACCCCTCAAGGGGGTCCCCGAACGCCGGGGAGCTGTTTTTT.

This clonotype was seen at least ten times. The CDR3 loop is CASSFRAGTSNQPQHF. DNA of the CDR3: TGTGCCAGCAGCTTTCGAGCGGGTACTAGCAATCAGCCCCAGCATTTT. V usage is TRBV5-6 and J usage is TRBJ1-5; no clear D gene. Germline V gene sequence: CDR1 SGHDT, CDR2 YYEEEE. With 2 bases removed from V and 0 bases from J, the gap between germline ends came to 12 bases. The CDR3 is made up of 16 amino acids. Based on the CDR3 plus reference TRBV5-6 and TRBJ1-5, the full variable domain is DAGVTQSPTHLIKTRGQQVTLRCSPKSGHDTVSWYQQALGQGPQFIFQYYEEEERQRGNFPDRFSGHQFPNYSSELNVNALLLGDSALYLCASSFRAGTSNQPQHFGDGTRLSIL.

Many counts were recorded for this clonotype. This chain connects TRBV29-1 to TRBJ1-2; D is perhaps TRBD1 (5 bases). The germline V and J ends were trimmed by 4 bases and 3 bases, with 18 bases remaining between them. Germline-derived CDR1 and CDR2 are SQVTM and ANQGSEA. The CDR3 contains 15 residues. The CDR3 DNA sequence: TGCAGCGTTGTGGGGAGAGGGGCGCGGGACTATGGCTACACCTTC. Residues: CSVVGRGARDYGYTF.

The sample holds many counts of this clonotype. The J gene is TRBJ1-5, the V gene TRBV30, with D possibly being TRBD1 (6 bases). V was shortened by 0 bases and J by 6 bases, with 30 bases between the two germline ends. This CDR3 is 20 amino acids long. Looked up from germline, CDR1 is GTSNPN and CDR2 is SVGIG (reference sequence). The CDR3 bases are TGTGCCTGGAGTGTACTTTCGGCCGCTGTCCCCGACAGGCAATTTCAGCCCCAGCATTTT. Its translation is CAWSVLSAAVPDRQFQPQHF.

This clonotype was found many times. The chain carries TRBV7-9 and TRBJ1-4; the match to TRBD1 covers 7 bases. V lost 0 bases, J lost 7 bases, and 5 bases stayed unmatched. CDR3 size: 15 residues. The germline V gene has CDR1 SEHNR and CDR2 FQNEAQ (reference sequence). CDR3 nucleotide sequence: TGTGCCAGCAGCTTAGCACAGGGGAGGGCTGAAAAACTGTTTTTT. It codes for CASSLAQGRAEKLFF.

Concerning this clonotype itself: A clone one base away is much larger, so this may be a read error. The chain carries TRBV28 and TRBJ2-3, with 10 bases identical to TRBD2. Germline assignment: CDR1 MDHEN and CDR2 SYDVKM. With 8 bases clipped from V and 9 bases from J, the junction kept 11 bases outside the gene matches. CDR3 size: 14 residues. CDR3 sequence: CASLSGGASATQYF. The CDR3 region has the DNA TGTGCCAGCCTGAGCGGGGGGGCCTCTGCCACGCAGTATTTT.

J is TRBJ2-5 and V is TRBV2; the match to TRBD1 covers 7 bases. This CDR3 comprises 16 residues. The ends lost 0 bases at V and 1 base at J; junction bases unmatched: 5. The germline gives CDR1 SNHLY, CDR2 FYNNEI. CDR3 region: CASSEALTGIQETQYF. CDR3 coding DNA: TGTGCCAGCAGTGAAGCTCTGACAGGGATCCAAGAGACCCAGTACTTC.

This clonotype was detected many times. This chain joins TRBV4-3 and TRBJ1-4; D is ambiguous. This CDR3 has 16 amino acids. Per the germline V gene, CDR1 is LGHNA and CDR2 is YSLEER. V lost 0 bases to trimming and J lost 0 bases, with 8 bases between them. The chain's CDR3 is CASSQDQLPTNEKLFF. CDR3 sequence (DNA): TGCGCCAGCAGCCAAGACCAGCTACCAACTAATGAAAAACTGTTTTTT.

This clonotype has only one observation. The junction differs from germline at one of its ends, possibly a read error. This sequence joins TRBV7-9 and TRBJ2-1, with 11 bases fitting TRBD2. Per the germline V gene, CDR1 is SEHNR and CDR2 is FQNEAQ (reference sequence). CDR3 size: 16 residues. The CDR3: CASGLVAGGYYTEQFF. The CDR3 DNA sequence: TGTGCCAGCGGCTTAGTAGCGGGGGGGTACTACACTGAGCAGTTCTTC.

The sample holds many counts of this clonotype. The chain employs TRBV30 and TRBJ1-3; no clear D. This CDR3 is 16 amino acids long. Trimming took off 0 bases at V and 0 bases at J, with 12 bases between the two ends. The germline V gene encodes CDR1 GTSNPN and CDR2 SVGIG (reference sequence). CDR3 sequence reads: CAWSVQGFLSGNTIYF. The CDR3, as DNA: TGTGCCTGGAGTGTACAAGGATTCCTCTCTGGAAACACCATATATTTT. The full variable domain, completed using reference TRBV30 and TRBJ1-3, is SQTIHQWPATLVQPVGSPLSLECTVEGTSNPNLYWYRQAAGRGLQLLFYSVGIGQISSEVPQNLSASRPQDRQFILSSKKLLLSDSGFYLCAWSVQGFLSGNTIYFGEGSWLTVV.

This clonotype was recorded many times. V gene TRBV11-3 combines with J gene TRBJ2-3, with 7 bases that match TRBD1. The CDR3 consists of 15 residues. J was trimmed by 15 bases and V by 6 bases; bases with no gene match: 21. In germline, CDR1 is SGHNT, CDR2 YENEEA. CDR3 in amino acids: CASRPTGGIRDSGYF. In nucleotides, the CDR3 is TGTGCCAGCAGACCCACTGGAGGAATCCGGGACAGTGGATATTTT. Based on the CDR3 plus reference TRBV11-3 and TRBJ2-3, the full variable domain is EAGVVQSPRYKIIEKKQPVAFWCNPISGHNTLYWYLQNLGQGPELLIRYENEEAVDDSQLPKDRFSAERLKGVDSTLKIQPAELGDSAVYLCASRPTGGIRDSGYFGPGTRLTVL.

This clonotype was recorded many times. The chain is built from TRBV7-3 and TRBJ2-3; D could derive from TRBD1 or TRBD2 (5 bases each). Germline V gene data show CDR1 as SGHTA and CDR2 as FQGTGA. This CDR3 region has 13 residues. V was cut by 2 bases and J by 4 bases, with 7 bases left in between. CDR3 in DNA: TGTGCCAGCAGCTTACAGGGACCAGATACGCAGTATTTT. Translated: CASSLQGPDTQYF.

The table lists this clonotype with many counts. The rearrangement joins TRBV7-6 to TRBJ2-5; 8 positions agree with TRBD1. CDR1 and CDR2 from the germline V gene are SGHVS and FNYEAQ. The CDR3 is 16 amino acids. V lost 4 bases to trimming and J lost 7 bases; unmatched junction nucleotides: 14. For the CDR3, the DNA is TGTGCCAGCAGCTCTCCGGGACAGGAACGTAAAGGGACCCAGTACTTC. Its protein product is CASSSPGQERKGTQYF.

The rearrangement links TRBV5-1 to TRBJ2-7; TRBD1 aligns across 7 bases. The trim removed 7 bases at V and 7 bases at J, leaving 11 bases unmatched. Looked up from germline, CDR1 is SGHRS and CDR2 is YFSETQ. The CDR3 is 13 amino acids. This CDR3 reads CASEQSTGIEQYF. CDR3 DNA: TGCGCCAGCGAACAATCGACAGGGATTGAGCAGTACTTC. Complete variable domain (other parts from reference TRBV5-1 and TRBJ2-7): KAGVTQTPRYLIKTRGQQVTLSCSPISGHRSVSWYQQTPGQGLQFLFEYFSETQRNKGNFPGRFSGRQFSNSRSEMNVSTLELGDSALYLCASEQSTGIEQYFGPGTRLTVT.

This clonotype was observed at least ten times. The J gene is TRBJ1-6, the V gene TRBV9, with D unclear. This CDR3 comprises 15 residues. V was trimmed by 0 bases and J by 7 bases, leaving 11 bases between them. CDR1 is SGDLS, CDR2 YYNGEE, per germline. The CDR3 bases are TGTGCCAGCAGCGTAGGTACGGGTTGGAATTCACCCCTCCACTTT. It specifies CASSVGTGWNSPLHF.

This clonotype was observed many times. The gene calls are TRBV30 and TRBJ1-3, with 8 bases that match TRBD1. V dropped 0 bases and J dropped 0; count of bases not matched to a gene: 7. Germline CDR1 GTSNPN, CDR2 SVGIG (reference sequence). The CDR3 runs to 17 residues. The CDR3 DNA reads as TGTGCCTGGAGTGTAACCCGGACAGGGACCTCTGGAAACACCATATATTTT. It is translated as CAWSVTRTGTSGNTIYF.

The chain employs TRBV5-1 and TRBJ2-3, with D possibly being TRBD1 (6 bases). The CDR3 has 16 amino acids. Germline CDR1 is SGHRS and CDR2 is YFSETQ. V was shortened by 4 bases and J by 2 bases, with 17 bases between the two germline ends. The CDR3 protein is CASSLLATGITDTQYF. In nucleotides, the CDR3 is TGCGCCAGCAGCCTCCTCGCGACAGGTATCACAGATACGCAGTATTTT.

In this sample, this clonotype turned up many times. The gene calls are TRBV19 and TRBJ1-2, with D unclear. V dropped 5 bases and J dropped 0 bases, with 7 bases sitting between them. The CDR3 covers 13 residues. Germline CDR1 and CDR2: LNHDA and SQIVND (reference sequence). The CDR3 spells CASSRDTNYGYTF. The CDR3 DNA follows: TGTGCCAGTAGTCGGGATACTAACTATGGCTACACCTTC.

This clonotype has a count of ten or more. V gene TRBV28 combines with J gene TRBJ2-7; 8 nucleotides line up with TRBD1. Per the germline V gene, CDR1 is MDHEN and CDR2 is SYDVKM. This CDR3 is built from 12 residues. The CDR3 spells CASSSDRGNPSV. The CDR3 region has the DNA TGTGCCAGCAGCTCTGACAGGGGAAATCCTTCTGTC.

This clonotype was counted at least ten times. The genes are TRBV7-9 and TRBJ1-5; D remains unclear. This CDR3 region has 15 residues. Germline V CDR1 and CDR2: SEHNR, FQNEAQ (reference sequence). The V gene lost 4 bases and the J gene lost 3 bases, with 13 bases spanning the gap. CDR3: CASSSSQVPNQPQHF. CDR3 DNA: TGTGCCAGCAGCTCTAGCCAGGTCCCCAATCAGCCCCAGCATTTT.